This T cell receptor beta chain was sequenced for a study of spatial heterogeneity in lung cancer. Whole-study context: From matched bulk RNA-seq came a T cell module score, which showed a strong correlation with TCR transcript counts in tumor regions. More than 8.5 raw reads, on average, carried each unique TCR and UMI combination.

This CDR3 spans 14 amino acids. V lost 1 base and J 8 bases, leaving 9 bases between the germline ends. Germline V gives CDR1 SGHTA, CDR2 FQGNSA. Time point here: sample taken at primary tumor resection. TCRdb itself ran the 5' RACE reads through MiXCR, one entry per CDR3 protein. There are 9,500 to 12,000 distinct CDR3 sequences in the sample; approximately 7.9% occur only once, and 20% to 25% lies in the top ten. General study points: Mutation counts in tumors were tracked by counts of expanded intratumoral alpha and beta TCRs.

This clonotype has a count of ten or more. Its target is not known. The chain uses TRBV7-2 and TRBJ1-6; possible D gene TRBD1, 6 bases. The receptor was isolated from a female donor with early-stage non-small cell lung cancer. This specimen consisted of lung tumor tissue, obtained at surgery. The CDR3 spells CASSLGTDYSPLHF. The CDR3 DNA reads TGTGCCAGCAGCTTAGGGACAGACTATTCACCCCTCCACTTT.